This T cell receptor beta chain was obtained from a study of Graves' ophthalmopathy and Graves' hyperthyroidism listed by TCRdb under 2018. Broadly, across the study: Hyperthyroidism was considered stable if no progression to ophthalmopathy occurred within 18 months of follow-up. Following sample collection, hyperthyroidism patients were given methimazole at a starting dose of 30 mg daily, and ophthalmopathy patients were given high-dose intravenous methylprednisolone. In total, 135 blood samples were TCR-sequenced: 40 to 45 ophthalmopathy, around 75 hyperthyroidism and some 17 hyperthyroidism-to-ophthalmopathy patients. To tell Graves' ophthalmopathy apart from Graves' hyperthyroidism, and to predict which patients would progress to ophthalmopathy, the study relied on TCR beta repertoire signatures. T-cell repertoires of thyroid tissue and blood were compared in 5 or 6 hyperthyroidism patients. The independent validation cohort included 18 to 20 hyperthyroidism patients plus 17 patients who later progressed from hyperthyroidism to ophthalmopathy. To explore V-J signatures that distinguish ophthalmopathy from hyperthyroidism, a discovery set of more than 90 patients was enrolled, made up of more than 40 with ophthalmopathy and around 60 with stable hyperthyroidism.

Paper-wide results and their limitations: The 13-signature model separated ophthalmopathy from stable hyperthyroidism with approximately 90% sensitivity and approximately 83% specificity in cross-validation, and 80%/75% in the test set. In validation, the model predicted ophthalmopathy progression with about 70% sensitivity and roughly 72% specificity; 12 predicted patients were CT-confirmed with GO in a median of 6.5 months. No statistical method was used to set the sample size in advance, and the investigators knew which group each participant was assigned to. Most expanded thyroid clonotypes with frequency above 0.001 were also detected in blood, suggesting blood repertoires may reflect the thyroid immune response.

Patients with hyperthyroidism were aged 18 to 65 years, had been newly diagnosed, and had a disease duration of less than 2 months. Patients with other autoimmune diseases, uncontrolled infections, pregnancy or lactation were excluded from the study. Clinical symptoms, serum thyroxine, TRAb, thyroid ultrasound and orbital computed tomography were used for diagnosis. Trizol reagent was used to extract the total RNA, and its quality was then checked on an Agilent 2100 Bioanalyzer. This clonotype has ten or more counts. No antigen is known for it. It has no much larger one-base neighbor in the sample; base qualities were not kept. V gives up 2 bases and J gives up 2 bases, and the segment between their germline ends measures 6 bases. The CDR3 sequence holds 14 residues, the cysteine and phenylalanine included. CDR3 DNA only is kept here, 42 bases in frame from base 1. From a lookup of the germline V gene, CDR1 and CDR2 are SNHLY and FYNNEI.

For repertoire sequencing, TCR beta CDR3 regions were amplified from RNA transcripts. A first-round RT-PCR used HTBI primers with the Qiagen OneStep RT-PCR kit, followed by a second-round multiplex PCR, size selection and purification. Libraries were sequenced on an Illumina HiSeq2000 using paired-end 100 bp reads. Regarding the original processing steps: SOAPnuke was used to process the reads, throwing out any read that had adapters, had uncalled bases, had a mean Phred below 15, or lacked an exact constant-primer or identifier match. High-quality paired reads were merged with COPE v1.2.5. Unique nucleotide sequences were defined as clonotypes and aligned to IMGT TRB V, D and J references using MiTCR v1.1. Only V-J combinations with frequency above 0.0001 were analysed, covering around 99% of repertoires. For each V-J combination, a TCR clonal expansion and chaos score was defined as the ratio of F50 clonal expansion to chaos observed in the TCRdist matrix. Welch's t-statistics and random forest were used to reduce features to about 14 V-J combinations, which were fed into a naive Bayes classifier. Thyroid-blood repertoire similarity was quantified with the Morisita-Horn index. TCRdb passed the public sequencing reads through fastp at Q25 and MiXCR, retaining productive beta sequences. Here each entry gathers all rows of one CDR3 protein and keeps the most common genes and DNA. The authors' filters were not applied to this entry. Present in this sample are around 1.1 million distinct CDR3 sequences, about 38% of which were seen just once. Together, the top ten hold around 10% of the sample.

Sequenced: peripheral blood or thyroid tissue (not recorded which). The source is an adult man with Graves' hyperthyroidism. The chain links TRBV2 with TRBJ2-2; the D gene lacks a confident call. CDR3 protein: CASSEMANTGELFF. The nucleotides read TGTGCCAGCAGTGAAATGGCAAACACCGGGGAGCTGTTTTTT.